Following are 28 T cell receptor beta chains from one sample sequenced in a study of T-cell reconstitution after alpha-beta-depleted transplantation in children. Unique molecular identifiers were used to barcode this TCRbeta library. TCRdb redid the calling of the PCR reads with MiXCR, one entry per CDR3 protein. The repertoire has almost 500,000 distinct CDR3 sequences, under 15% of them found once; the top ten carry around 5.8%. The material was PBMCs from the stem cell graft donor, obtained from the stem cell graft. The receptors derive from a human donor who donated a stem cell graft to a child with combined immunodeficiency.

This clonotype has a count of ten or more. The CDR3 region has the DNA TGTGCCATCAGTGAGTCGACCGGCCCCGCTCGATACGAGCAGTACTTC. Translation: CAISESTGPARYEQYF. The rearrangement joins TRBV10-3 to TRBJ2-7, with D hard to call. V lost 0 bases and J 4 bases, leaving 16 bases between the germline ends. From germline, CDR1 is ENHRY and CDR2 SYGVKD. The CDR3 has 16 residues.

This clonotype has more than one count but fewer than ten. The chain uses TRBV9 and TRBJ2-5, with D uncertain. V was cut by 1 base and J by 5 bases, with 12 bases left in between. This CDR3 is 14 amino acids long. Germline assignment: CDR1 SGDLS and CDR2 YYNGEE. The CDR3 region has the DNA TGTGCCAGCAGCGTAAGGGTTTATGCGGAGACCCAGTACTTC. It specifies CASSVRVYAETQYF. The variable domain in full, completed from reference TRBV9 and TRBJ2-5, reads DSGVTQTPKHLITATGQRVTLRCSPRSGDLSVYWYQQSLDQGLQFLIQYYNGEERAKGNILERFSAQQFPDLHSELNLSSLELGDSALYFCASSVRVYAETQYFGPGTRLLVL.

This clonotype was found many times. The CDR3 sequence: CASSLDYASYEQFF. In nucleotides, the CDR3 is TGTGCCAGCAGTTTGGACTATGCGTCGTATGAGCAGTTCTTC. V gene TRBV12-3 or TRBV12-4 combines with J gene TRBJ2-1; perhaps TRBD2 as D (6 bases). V lost 3 bases to trimming and J lost 8 bases, with 14 bases between them. This CDR3 spans 14 amino acids.

The chain links TRBV5-1 to TRBJ1-4; TRBD1 matches 9 bases. This CDR3 region has 16 residues. Looked up from germline, CDR1 is SGHRS and CDR2 is YFSETQ. J lost 14 bases, V lost 4 bases, and 18 bases had no gene match. CDR3 sequence: CASSPAGQGVVDRLFF. CDR3 DNA: TGCGCCAGCAGCCCGGCGGGACAGGGAGTAGTAGATCGGCTGTTTTTT.

This rearrangement joins TRBV7-6 to TRBJ2-7, with TRBD2 matching 8 bases. This CDR3 is 17 amino acids long. Germline CDR1 SGHVS, CDR2 FNYEAQ. V was clipped by 1 base and J by 0 bases; unmatched bases: 8. The CDR3 loop reads CASSLDSGTGSSYEQYF. The DNA for the CDR3 is TGTGCCAGCAGCTTAGATAGCGGGACTGGCAGCTCCTACGAGCAGTACTTC.

The V call is TRBV29-1, the J call TRBJ2-7, with 9 bases aligning to TRBD2. The CDR3 spans 14 residues. V gave up 7 bases and J gave up 6 bases; unmatched junction bases: 13. In germline, CDR1 is SQVTM, CDR2 ANQGSEA. The CDR3 coding sequence is TGCAGCGCGATAAGGGGTAGCGGGAGTCTCGAGCAGTACTTC. It is translated as CSAIRGSGSLEQYF.

The chain uses TRBV7-9 and TRBJ1-1; D not resolved. Trimming cost V 5 bases and J 4 bases, with 5 bases left between them. Germline CDR1 and CDR2: SEHNR and FQNEAQ (reference sequence). The CDR3 runs to 11 residues. The CDR3 region has the DNA TGTGCCAGCAGCGCCCTCACTGAAGCTTTCTTT. This translates into CASSALTEAFF.

This sequence joins TRBV6-2 or TRBV6-3 and TRBJ2-5, with D uncertain. Trimming cost V 0 bases and J 1 base, with 6 bases left between them. This CDR3 region has 14 residues. The V gene's germline CDR1 is MNHEY and CDR2 SVGEGT. The CDR3 loop is CASSYSQPQETQYF. The CDR3 bases are TGTGCCAGCAGTTACTCGCAACCCCAAGAGACCCAGTACTTC.

This clonotype was seen at least ten times. This chain uses TRBV12-3 or TRBV12-4 with TRBJ2-7; no firm D call. Trimming took 3 bases from V and 5 from J, leaving 5 bases between them. This CDR3 comprises 11 residues. The CDR3 loop is CASSFGDEQYF. CDR3 bases: TGTGCCAGCAGTTTTGGGGACGAGCAGTACTTC.

The CDR3 sequence: CASRATDRGLYEQYF. CDR3 in DNA: TGTGCCAGCCGGGCAACGGACAGGGGCCTCTACGAGCAGTACTTC. The rearrangement uses TRBV28 and TRBJ2-7; 9 nucleotides match TRBD1. CDR3 size: 15 residues. The germline V gene encodes CDR1 MDHEN and CDR2 SYDVKM. The ends lost 8 bases at V and 3 bases at J; junction bases unmatched: 11.

This clonotype was detected a few times. This chain connects TRBV5-1 to TRBJ2-7, with 7 bases identical to TRBD1. J was trimmed by 7 bases and V by 0 bases; bases with no gene match: 1. The CDR3 is 12 amino acids. Germline V CDR1 and CDR2: SGHRS, YFSETQ. CDR3 in DNA: TGCGCCAGCAGCTTGGTGGGACAGGAGCAGTACTTC. Its translation: CASSLVGQEQYF.

The chain is built from TRBV15 and TRBJ1-4, with D perhaps TRBD1 (5 bases). Trimming pared 0 bases from V and 8 bases from J, leaving 19 bases between. The V gene's germline CDR1 is LNHNV and CDR2 YYDKDF (reference sequence). There are 17 residues in the CDR3. In DNA form, the CDR3 reads TGTGCCACCAGCAGAGATTTCCAGGGAGGAATTAGCGAAAAACTGTTTTTT. Protein product: CATSRDFQGGISEKLFF.

This clonotype was seen more than once but under ten times. The V and J genes are TRBV7-9 and TRBJ2-3; TRBD2 might be the D (6 bases). V lost 7 bases to trimming and J lost 1 base, with 18 bases between them. The CDR3 length is 16 residues. The germline CDR1 and CDR2 sequences are SEHNR and FQNEAQ (reference sequence). CDR3 sequence reads: CASTRDSLSGTDTQYF. CDR3 DNA: TGTGCCAGCACCCGGGACTCTTTATCTGGCACAGATACGCAGTATTTT.

This clonotype was detected ten times or more. The V gene is TRBV12-3 or TRBV12-4, the J gene TRBJ2-5; D is uncertain. This CDR3 has 13 amino acids. Trimming took 6 bases from V and 6 from J, leaving 14 bases between them. The CDR3 region is CASRAWAGKTQYF. CDR3 in DNA: TGTGCCAGCAGGGCTTGGGCTGGGAAGACCCAGTACTTC.

In nucleotides, the CDR3 is TGCAGTGCTAGAGATGGGACAGTGGTAATCCCTGAAGCTTTCTTT. Translated: CSARDGTVVIPEAFF. The chain links TRBV20-1 to TRBJ1-1; 7 nucleotides match TRBD1. V trimming: 0 bases; J trimming: 6 bases; junction bases outside the gene matches: 10. The CDR3 totals 15 residues. CDR1 DFQATT and CDR2 SNEGSKA come from the germline V gene (reference sequence).

This clonotype was observed at least ten times. CDR3 sequence: CASSSLGTTGGEQYF. The CDR3 nucleotides are TGTGCCAGCAGCTCCCTTGGGACTACCGGAGGCGAGCAGTACTTC. The V and J genes are TRBV11-2 and TRBJ2-7; 7 positions agree with TRBD2. Germline V gene lookup returns CDR1 SGHAT and CDR2 FQNNGV. The CDR3 loop spans 15 amino acids. Trimming took 4 bases from V and 6 from J; bases not matched to a gene: 12. Complete variable domain (other parts from reference TRBV11-2 and TRBJ2-7): EAGVAQSPRYKIIEKRQSVAFWCNPISGHATLYWYQQILGQGPKLLIQFQNNGVVDDSQLPKDRFSAERLKGVDSTLKIQPAKLEDSAVYLCASSSLGTTGGEQYFGPGTRLTVT.

This clonotype came up many times. The V gene is TRBV5-1, the J gene TRBJ2-5, with 8 positions matching TRBD1. J gave up 5 bases and V 4 bases, and 10 bases lay outside the gene matches. Germline loops: CDR1 SGHRS, CDR2 YFSETQ. The CDR3 contains 15 residues. The CDR3 loop is CASSTRTGKQETQYF. DNA of the CDR3: TGCGCCAGCAGCACCAGGACAGGGAAGCAGGAGACCCAGTACTTC.

The chain links TRBV25-1 to TRBJ1-2; D gene unclear. V dropped 5 bases and J dropped 8 bases, with 15 bases sitting between them. Germline V gene sequence: CDR1 MGHDK, CDR2 SYGVNS. This CDR3 comprises 13 residues. The CDR3 nucleotides read TGTGCCAGCAGTTTCCAAGGCCAAAAGGGCTACACCTTC. Translated, it gives CASSFQGQKGYTF.

The chain links TRBV12-3 or TRBV12-4 to TRBJ1-3; D remains unclear. V was pared by 1 base and J by 2 bases, with 12 bases between. The CDR3 length is 16 residues. CDR3 coding DNA: TGTGCCAGCAGTTTAGTGGGAGGTTTGCCTGGAAACACCATATATTTT. This translates into CASSLVGGLPGNTIYF.

This clonotype has ten or more counts. The J gene is TRBJ1-1, the V gene TRBV6-5; no clear D. CDR1 MNHEY and CDR2 SVGAGI come from the germline V gene. The CDR3 spans 14 residues. The germline V and J ends were trimmed by 2 bases and 1 base, with 8 bases remaining between them. The CDR3 sequence is CASSYGRTNTEAFF. Written as DNA, the CDR3 is TGTGCCAGCAGTTACGGGAGGACGAACACTGAAGCTTTCTTT.

J is TRBJ2-1 and V is TRBV29-1; TRBD1 might be the D (6 bases). This CDR3 has 12 amino acids. From germline, CDR1 is SQVTM and CDR2 ANQGSEA. The V end was cut by 7 bases, the J end by 5 bases, with 12 bases between. This CDR3 reads CSGIGQNNEQFF. CDR3 in DNA: TGCAGCGGAATCGGACAGAACAATGAGCAGTTCTTC.

This clonotype was observed a handful of times. V usage is TRBV5-1 and J usage is TRBJ2-1; 8 positions agree with TRBD2. The V segment lost 5 bases and the J segment 8 bases; nucleotides outside the gene matches: 12. Germline V gene sequence: CDR1 SGHRS, CDR2 YFSETQ. The CDR3 is 15 amino acids. The CDR3 sequence: CASSKTSGVGYEQFF. The CDR3 DNA follows: TGCGCCAGCAGTAAAACTAGCGGAGTCGGCTATGAGCAGTTCTTC.

This rearrangement joins TRBV7-9 to TRBJ1-4, with D perhaps TRBD1 (6 bases). The CDR3 is 13 residues long. With 4 bases removed from V and 8 bases from J, the gap between germline ends came to 11 bases. The germline gives CDR1 SEHNR, CDR2 FQNEAQ (reference sequence). This chain's CDR3 is CASSSRGWEKLFF. The CDR3 coding sequence is TGTGCCAGCAGCTCCAGGGGCTGGGAAAAACTGTTTTTT.

This clonotype was seen a handful of times. This sequence joins TRBV4-3 and TRBJ2-1; possibly TRBD1 or TRBD2 for D (6 bases each). CDR1 and CDR2 (germline): LGHNA, YSLEER. The CDR3 totals 16 residues. V lost 0 bases to trimming and J lost 3 bases, with 12 bases between them. The CDR3: CASSQDYGGIYNEQFF. CDR3 nucleotides: TGCGCCAGCAGCCAAGATTACGGGGGCATCTACAATGAGCAGTTCTTC.

The V and J genes are TRBV7-2 and TRBJ2-7; D may match TRBD1 or TRBD2 (5 bases each). The CDR3 covers 13 residues. Trimming removed 4 bases from V and 2 bases from J, with 9 bases in between. Germline V gene lookup returns CDR1 SGHTA and CDR2 FQGNSA. CDR3: CASSWGPAYEQYF. The CDR3, as DNA: TGTGCCAGCAGCTGGGGACCCGCCTACGAGCAGTACTTC.

V is TRBV7-2 and J is TRBJ2-7, with 9 nucleotides matching TRBD1. The CDR3 sequence is 15 residues long. Per the germline V gene, CDR1 is SGHTA and CDR2 is FQGNSA. The trim removed 5 bases at V and 5 bases at J, leaving 10 bases unmatched. CDR3 loop: CASSRNRDRVHEQYF. In DNA, the CDR3 is TGTGCCAGCAGCCGGAACCGGGACAGGGTACACGAGCAGTACTTC. Supplemented by reference TRBV7-2 and TRBJ2-7, the full variable domain reads GAGVSQSPSNKVTEKGKDVELRCDPISGHTALYWYRQSLGQGLEFLIYFQGNSAPDKSGLPSDRFSAERTGGSVSTLTIQRTQQEDSAVYLCASSRNRDRVHEQYFGPGTRLTVT.

This clonotype turned up a few times. The chain couples TRBV5-6 to TRBJ2-7, with D possibly being TRBD2 (6 bases). V was pared by 4 bases and J by 6 bases, with 14 bases between. The CDR3 covers 13 residues. CDR1 and CDR2 (germline): SGHDT, YYEEEE. In DNA form, the CDR3 reads TGTGCCAGCAGCCCGATGGGGGGTATCGAGCAGTACTTC. Encoded protein: CASSPMGGIEQYF.

The chain joins TRBV6-1 to TRBJ2-7, with 8 nucleotides matching TRBD2. This CDR3 has 14 residues. Trimming cost V 6 bases and J 6 bases; bases outside gene matches: 10. Germline V gene data show CDR1 as MNHNS and CDR2 as SASEGT. This CDR3 is CASSPPGGAVEQYF. The CDR3 DNA reads TGTGCCAGCAGCCCCCCGGGGGGGGCGGTCGAGCAGTACTTC.